Detailed here is one TCR beta chain. Its antigen is still unknown. The data were taken from a study of chemoradiotherapy in HPV16-positive cancers. Study-wide findings and caveats: Non-HPV-specific T cells did not expand in tumors during treatment, whereas candidate HPV-specific clones and E7-related motifs did. Functional assays defining HPV-specific T cells used only two HPV16-positive patients.

The table came from immunoSEQ multiplex PCR; TCRdb's copy has only in-frame clones and leaves some out. The top ten hold about a fifth of the sample, which has 20,000 to 30,000 clones, roughly 92% seen once. The V gene end was trimmed by 4 bases and the J gene end by 5 bases; junction bases not matched to a gene: 14. The CDR3 has 16 amino acids. Looked up from germline, CDR1 is LGHNA and CDR2 is YNFKEQ. The sample in question was blood, obtained from a patient who underwent chemoradiotherapy. The chain carries TRBV4-2 and TRBJ2-7; 7 bases line up with TRBD1. The clonotype was recovered from a human donor with HPV-associated anogenital cancer. In nucleotides, the CDR3 is TGTGCCAGCAGCCCCACTCCGACAGGGTACGATAACGAGCAGTACTTC. Protein sequence: CASSPTPTGYDNEQYF.